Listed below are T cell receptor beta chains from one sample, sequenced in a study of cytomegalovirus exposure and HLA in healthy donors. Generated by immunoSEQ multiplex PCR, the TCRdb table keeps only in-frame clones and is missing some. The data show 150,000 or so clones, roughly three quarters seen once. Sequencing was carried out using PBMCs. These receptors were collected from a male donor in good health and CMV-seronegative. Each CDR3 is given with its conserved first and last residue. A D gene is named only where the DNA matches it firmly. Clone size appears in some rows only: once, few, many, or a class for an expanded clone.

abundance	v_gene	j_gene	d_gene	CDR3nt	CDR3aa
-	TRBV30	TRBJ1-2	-	TGTGCCTGGAGTGTACGATATGGGAAGGGGCGAGTTGGCTACACCTTC	CAWSVRYGKGRVGYTF
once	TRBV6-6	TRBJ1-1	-	TGTGCCAGCAGTTATCAGACGGCTAGCGCTGAAGCTTTCTTT	CASSYQTASAEAFF
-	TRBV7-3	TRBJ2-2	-	TGTGCCAGCAGCTACGACTTAGCTCAAGGGGAGCTGTTTTTT	CASSYDLAQGELFF
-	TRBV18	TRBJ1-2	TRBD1	TGTGCCAGCTCACCACCGAGACAGGGGGCGGACGGCTACACCTTC	CASSPPRQGADGYTF
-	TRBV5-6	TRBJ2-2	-	TGTGCCAGCAGCTTGTCCAGGCACACCGGGGAGCTGTTTTTT	CASSLSRHTGELFF
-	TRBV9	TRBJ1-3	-	TGTGCCAGCAGCGACGACAGAAGCTCTGGAAACACCATATATTTT	CASSDDRSSGNTIYF
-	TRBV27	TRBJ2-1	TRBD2	TGTGCCAGCAGTTTATTTGGTGGGGGACTAGCGGGAGTTGAGCAGTTCTTC	CASSLFGGGLAGVEQFF
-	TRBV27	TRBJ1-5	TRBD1	TGTGCCAGCAGGTCCTTAGACAGGGCGCCCCAGCATTTT	CASRSLDRAPQHF
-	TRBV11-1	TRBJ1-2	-	TGTGCCAGCAGCGCTCGGACAGCCTGGGCCACCTTC	CASSARTAWATF
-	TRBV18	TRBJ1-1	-	TGTGCCAGCTCAGGACAGAGGATGAACACTGAAGCTTTCTTT	CASSGQRMNTEAFF
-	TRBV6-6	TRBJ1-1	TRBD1	TGTGCCAGCAGTCGGGACAGGGGAGAAGCTTTCTTT	CASSRDRGEAFF
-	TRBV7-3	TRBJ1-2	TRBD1	TGTGCCAGCAGCTCTTGGACAGGGGGCGCCTATGGCTACACCTTC	CASSSWTGGAYGYTF
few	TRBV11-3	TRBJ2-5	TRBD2	TGTGCCAGCAGCTTGGGAGGGGACCTCAAGAAGACCCAGTACTTC	CASSLGGDLKKTQYF
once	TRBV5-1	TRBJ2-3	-	TGCGCCAGCAGCCCGCGACAGGAGAGCACAGATACGCAGTATTTT	CASSPRQESTDTQYF
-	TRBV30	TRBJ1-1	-	TGTGCCTGGAGCACTACAGGGAACACTGAAGCTTTCTTT	CAWSTTGNTEAFF
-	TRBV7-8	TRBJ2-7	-	TGTGCCAGCAGCCTACAATTGGAGGGTTCATGGGGGGAGCAGTACTTC	CASSLQLEGSWGEQYF
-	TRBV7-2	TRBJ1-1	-	TGTGCCAGCAGCCCTAGTGGCGGAGTGAACACTGAAGCTTTCTTT	CASSPSGGVNTEAFF
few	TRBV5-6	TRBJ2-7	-	TGTGCCAGCAGCCCTAGGGGCTTCAGCTCCTACGAGCAGTACTTC	CASSPRGFSSYEQYF
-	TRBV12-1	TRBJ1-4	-	TGTGCCAGCAGTTTAGAGGCCCCCAATGAAAAACTGTTTTTT	CASSLEAPNEKLFF
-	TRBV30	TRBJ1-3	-	TGTGCCTGGAGTGTTTCGTCGGGAGTGGGCGGAAACACCATATATTTT	CAWSVSSGVGGNTIYF
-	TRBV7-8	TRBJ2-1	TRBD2	TGTGCCAGCAGCTTAGCGCGTAGTGTCGCGGGAGGGCTGAGATCCTACAATGAGCAGTTCTTC	CASSLARSVAGGLRSYNEQFF
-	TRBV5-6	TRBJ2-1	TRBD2	TGTGCCAGCAGCTTGGAGCTAGCGGGGGTGTACAATGAGCAGTTCTTC	CASSLELAGVYNEQFF
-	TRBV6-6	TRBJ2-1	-	TGTGCCAGCAGTCAAGGGACTGCGGGCCGGAATGAGCAGTTCTTC	CASSQGTAGRNEQFF
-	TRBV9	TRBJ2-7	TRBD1	TGTGCCAGCAGCGCCCGGGACAGGGCCCACGAGCAGTACTTC	CASSARDRAHEQYF
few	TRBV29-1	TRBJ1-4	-	TGCAGCGTTGAAGATGGGCGGGAAGGTTGGGACGGAGAAAAACTGTTTTTT	CSVEDGREGWDGEKLFF